The 25 T cell receptor beta chains below come from one sample, sequenced in a study of T cells in Graves' hyperthyroidism and ophthalmopathy. Template material for amplifying TCR beta CDR3 regions consisted of RNA transcripts. HTBI primers were the set used in a first-round RT-PCR of the TCR CDR3. TCRdb reprocessed the multiplex PCR reads with MiXCR, giving one entry per CDR3 protein. The sample includes about 400,000 distinct CDR3 sequences, roughly 25% of them seen just once. Sequenced: blood. Receptor source: a man aged 50 or older with Graves' hyperthyroidism.

The count of this clonotype is one. V gene TRBV6-1 combines with J gene TRBJ2-7; TRBD2 matches at 11 bases. The ends lost 8 bases at V and 6 bases at J; junction bases unmatched: 6. CDR3 length equals 13 residues. Germline CDR1 and CDR2: MNHNS and SASEGT. The CDR3 DNA reads TGTGCCAGCCTGACTAGCGGGGCCTCCGAGCAGTACTTC. Translation gives CASLTSGASEQYF.

This clonotype was observed a few times. CDR3 nucleotides: TGCAGTGCTGGGGAAGGACAGATACAAGAGACCCAGTACTTC. This sequence encodes CSAGEGQIQETQYF. The chain employs TRBV20-1 and TRBJ2-5, with a tentative D call TRBD1 (6 bases). V shed 5 bases and J shed 2 bases, with 15 bases lying between them. Germline-derived CDR1 and CDR2 are DFQATT and SNEGSKA (reference sequence). The CDR3 length is 14 residues.

The chain links TRBV29-1 to TRBJ2-7; 9 bases line up with TRBD2. The CDR3 length is 13 residues. Per the germline V gene, CDR1 is SQVTM and CDR2 is ANQGSEA. V dropped 2 bases and J dropped 3; count of bases not matched to a gene: 2. CDR3 nucleotide sequence: TGCAGCGTTGAACTAGCGGGAATCTACGAGCAGTACTTC. Amino acids: CSVELAGIYEQYF.

The J gene is TRBJ1-5, the V gene TRBV7-2; perhaps TRBD1 as D (5 bases). Germline assignment: CDR1 SGHTA and CDR2 FQGNSA. V was cut by 0 bases and J by 0 bases, with 9 bases left in between. CDR3 length: 16 residues. The chain's CDR3 is CASSLAGGGSNQPQHF. CDR3 DNA sequence: TGTGCCAGCAGCTTAGCGGGGGGTGGTAGCAATCAGCCCCAGCATTTT.

The chain couples TRBV5-6 to TRBJ2-1; the match to TRBD1 covers 8 bases. This CDR3 comprises 16 residues. V lost 4 bases, J lost 7 bases, and 13 bases stayed unmatched. CDR1 is SGHDT and CDR2 is YYEEEE in the germline V gene. The DNA for the CDR3 is TGTGCCAGCAGCAACGGGCTGGGCAGGGGGCAGAATGAGCAGTTCTTC. As protein: CASSNGLGRGQNEQFF. Together with reference TRBV5-6 and TRBJ2-1, the CDR3 gives the full variable domain: DAGVTQSPTHLIKTRGQQVTLRCSPKSGHDTVSWYQQALGQGPQFIFQYYEEEERQRGNFPDRFSGHQFPNYSSELNVNALLLGDSALYLCASSNGLGRGQNEQFFGPGTRLTVL.

This chain joins TRBV6-2 or TRBV6-3 and TRBJ2-4; 7 bases match TRBD2. The trim removed 7 bases at V and 0 bases at J, leaving 12 bases unmatched. The CDR3 sequence is 17 residues long. Germline V gene lookup returns CDR1 MNHEY and CDR2 SVGEGT. The CDR3, as DNA: TGTGCCAGCACCTCACCTCTTGGCGGGGGAGCCAAAAACATTCAGTACTTC. The encoded protein is CASTSPLGGGAKNIQYF.

The chain has TRBV9 and TRBJ2-3, with D perhaps TRBD1 (6 bases). The CDR3 length is 14 residues. Germline lookup yields CDR1 SGDLS and CDR2 YYNGEE. Trimming cost V 0 bases and J 3 bases, with 8 bases left between them. In DNA, the CDR3 is TGTGCCAGCAGCGTAGACACAGGGACAGATACGCAGTATTTT. It yields the protein CASSVDTGTDTQYF.

The sample holds many counts of this clonotype. The rearrangement joins TRBV12-3 or TRBV12-4 to TRBJ1-5; no definite D call. V shed 0 bases and J shed 3 bases, with 3 bases lying between them. The CDR3 sequence is 13 residues long. Here the CDR3 reads CASSLAPNQPQHF. The CDR3 nucleotides are TGTGCCAGCAGTTTAGCCCCCAATCAGCCCCAGCATTTT.

This chain connects TRBV27 to TRBJ2-5; TRBD2 is a possible D gene (6 bases). Germline-derived CDR1 and CDR2 are MNHEY and SMNVEV (reference sequence). This CDR3 region has 14 residues. Trimming took 5 bases from V and 5 from J, leaving 15 bases between them. The CDR3, as DNA: TGTGCCAGCAGTCGCCCCGGGGGAGAGGAGACCCAGTACTTC. This translates into CASSRPGGEETQYF.

There are a few counts of this clonotype. The genes are TRBV20-1 and TRBJ2-5; D might be TRBD1 (5 bases). Germline V gives CDR1 DFQATT, CDR2 SNEGSKA (reference sequence). The CDR3 has 13 amino acids. V was clipped by 3 bases and J by 2 bases, with 10 bases between them. CDR3 loop: CSARTDDQETQYF. CDR3 coding DNA: TGCAGTGCTAGGACAGATGATCAAGAGACCCAGTACTTC.

This clonotype was recorded a few times. The chain links TRBV2 to TRBJ1-5; 7 bases agree with TRBD1. From germline, CDR1 is SNHLY and CDR2 FYNNEI. J was trimmed by 9 bases and V by 8 bases; bases with no gene match: 16. This CDR3 contains 15 residues. The CDR3 sequence: CASSARDSGFTPQHF. In nucleotides, the CDR3 is TGTGCCAGCTCGGCGAGGGACAGTGGGTTTACGCCCCAGCATTTT. The full variable domain, with the rest looked up from reference TRBV2 and TRBJ1-5, is EPEVTQTPSHQVTQMGQEVILRCVPISNHLYFYWYRQILGQKVEFLVSFYNNEISEKSEIFDDQFSVERPDGSNFTLKIRSTKLEDSAMYFCASSARDSGFTPQHFGDGTRLSIL.

This clonotype was recorded a few times. The V and J genes are TRBV28 and TRBJ2-6; the match to TRBD1 covers 8 bases. With V trimmed by 4 bases and J by 3 bases, 11 bases remained unmatched. The CDR3 spans 18 residues. Per germline, CDR1 MDHEN and CDR2 SYDVKM. CDR3: CASSSFAPGQGGANVLTF. CDR3 DNA sequence: TGTGCCAGCAGTTCGTTTGCCCCAGGACAGGGTGGGGCCAACGTCCTGACTTTC.

This clonotype was seen at least ten times. This chain joins TRBV7-9 and TRBJ2-7; D not resolved. This CDR3 is built from 11 residues. Trimming took 4 bases from V and 2 from J, leaving 3 bases between them. Germline V lookup: CDR1 SEHNR, CDR2 FQNEAQ (reference sequence). CDR3 protein: CASSYAYEQYF. Here the CDR3 DNA reads TGTGCCAGCAGCTACGCCTACGAGCAGTACTTC.

This chain connects TRBV12-3 or TRBV12-4 to TRBJ1-2; 8 bases match TRBD1. CDR3 size: 14 residues. V trimming: 4 bases; J trimming: 5 bases; junction bases outside the gene matches: 6. The CDR3 DNA reads as TGTGCCAGCAGTTCACAGGGACAGGAATATGGCTACACCTTC. Translation gives CASSSQGQEYGYTF.

The sample holds a few counts of this clonotype. The rearrangement joins TRBV5-1 to TRBJ2-2; TRBD1 matches at 10 bases. This CDR3 spans 13 amino acids. The ends lost 4 bases at V and 11 bases at J; junction bases unmatched: 5. CDR1 is SGHRS, CDR2 YFSETQ, per germline. The CDR3 here is CASSGTGEGELFF. CDR3 coding DNA: TGCGCCAGCAGCGGGACAGGGGAAGGAGAGCTGTTTTTT.

This clonotype was seen a handful of times. Relative to the germline gene, one junction end is altered; a read error may explain this. V gene TRBV7-2 combines with J gene TRBJ2-7, with D maybe TRBD2 (6 bases). The CDR3 is 14 residues long. Germline loops: CDR1 SGHTA, CDR2 FQGNSA. CDR3 loop: CASSQDWGLREQYF. The CDR3 DNA reads as TGCGCCAGCAGCCAAGACTGGGGACTGCGGGAGCAGTACTTC.

This clonotype was counted between two and nine times. This chain links TRBV5-1 with TRBJ1-2; the D is unclear. The CDR3 sequence is 13 residues long. The ends were cut back, 2 bases at V and 5 bases at J, with 10 bases in the middle. Per the germline V gene, CDR1 is SGHRS and CDR2 is YFSETQ. This chain's CDR3 is CASSFSTRYGYTF. In nucleotides, the CDR3 is TGCGCCAGCAGCTTTTCTACAAGATATGGCTACACCTTC.

This chain links TRBV9 with TRBJ2-1, with a tentative D call TRBD2 (6 bases). The CDR3 has 12 residues. Germline V gene lookup returns CDR1 SGDLS and CDR2 YYNGEE. CDR3 loop: CELRDFDNEQFF. The DNA of the CDR3 is TGTGAACTCCGGGACTTCGACAATGAGCAGTTCTTC.

This sequence joins TRBV6-1 and TRBJ2-5; D may be TRBD1 (6 bases). With 7 bases removed from V and 3 bases from J, the gap between germline ends came to 18 bases. CDR1 and CDR2 from the germline V gene are MNHNS and SASEGT. CDR3 length: 15 residues. The CDR3 loop reads CASNQPSTGEETQYF. CDR3 DNA: TGTGCCAGCAACCAACCCTCGACAGGAGAAGAGACCCAGTACTTC.

This chain uses TRBV6-5 with TRBJ2-1; 8 bases align to TRBD2. The V segment lost 2 bases and the J segment 3 bases; nucleotides outside the gene matches: 6. Germline CDR1 reads MNHEY; CDR2 reads SVGAGI. CDR3 length: 16 amino acids. CDR3 residues: CASSYGLAGSYNEQFF. For the CDR3, the DNA is TGTGCCAGCAGTTACGGGCTAGCGGGTAGCTACAATGAGCAGTTCTTC.

The genes are TRBV29-1 and TRBJ2-1; 10 bases map to TRBD1. The trim removed 5 bases at V and 6 bases at J, leaving 1 base unmatched. The CDR3 length is 12 residues. Germline V lookup: CDR1 SQVTM, CDR2 ANQGSEA. The CDR3 DNA sequence: TGCAGCGTTCGACAGGGGGCCAATGAGCAGTTCTTC. Translating gives CSVRQGANEQFF.

There are many counts of this clonotype. The chain is built from TRBV6-1 and TRBJ2-7; 7 bases match TRBD2. The germline V gene has CDR1 MNHNS and CDR2 SASEGT. The CDR3 totals 13 residues. The junction had 8 bases not matched to a gene; V was cut back by 8 bases and J by 4 bases. CDR3 sequence (DNA): TGTGCCAGCCGGGGCGGGAGTTCATACGAGCAGTACTTC. Amino acids: CASRGGSSYEQYF.

The chain combines TRBV5-4 with TRBJ2-3, with a tentative D call TRBD2 (6 bases). Trimming shortened V by 6 bases and J by 6 bases, and 11 bases separated the two germline ends. The CDR3 totals 12 residues. Germline assignment: CDR1 SGHNT and CDR2 YYREEE (reference sequence). The DNA for the CDR3 is TGTGCCAGCAATGGGGAGGCCGATACGCAGTATTTT. As protein: CASNGEADTQYF.

This clonotype was found once. The chain combines TRBV6-1 with TRBJ2-2, with TRBD1 matching 9 bases. Germline values: CDR1 MNHNS, CDR2 SASEGT. The ends lost 6 bases at V and 5 bases at J; junction bases unmatched: 7. The CDR3 has 15 residues. This chain's CDR3 is CASRPQGASTGELFF. The CDR3 nucleotides are TGTGCCAGCAGACCACAGGGGGCGAGTACCGGGGAGCTGTTTTTT.

The CDR3 region has the DNA TGTGCCAGCAGGGACGACAGGACCTATAATTCACCCCTCCACTTT. It yields the protein CASRDDRTYNSPLHF. The V and J genes are TRBV2 and TRBJ1-6, with D perhaps matching TRBD1 (6 bases). The CDR3 totals 15 residues. In germline, CDR1 is SNHLY, CDR2 FYNNEI. V was shortened by 6 bases and J by 2 bases, with 11 bases between the two germline ends.